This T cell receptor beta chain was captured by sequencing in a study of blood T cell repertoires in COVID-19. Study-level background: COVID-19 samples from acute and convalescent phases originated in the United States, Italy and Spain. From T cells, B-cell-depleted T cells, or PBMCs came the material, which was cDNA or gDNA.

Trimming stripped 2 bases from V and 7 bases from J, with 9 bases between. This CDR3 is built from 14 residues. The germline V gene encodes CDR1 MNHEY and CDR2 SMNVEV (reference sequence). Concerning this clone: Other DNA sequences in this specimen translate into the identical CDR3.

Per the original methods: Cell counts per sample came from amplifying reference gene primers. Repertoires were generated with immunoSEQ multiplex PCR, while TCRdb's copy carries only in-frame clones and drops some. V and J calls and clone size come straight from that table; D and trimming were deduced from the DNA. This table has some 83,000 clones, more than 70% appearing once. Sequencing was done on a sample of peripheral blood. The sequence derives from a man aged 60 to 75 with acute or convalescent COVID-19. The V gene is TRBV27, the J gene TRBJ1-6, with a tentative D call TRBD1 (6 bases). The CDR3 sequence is CASSLRTENSPLHF. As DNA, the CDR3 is TGTGCCAGCAGTTTAAGGACAGAGAATTCACCCCTCCACTTT.